This paragraph covers one TCR beta chain sequence. Antigen specificity is unknown. The source of the sample is a study of shared clonotypes between healthy human individuals. Points from the study as a whole: In contrast to clonotypes shared by all four donors, non-shared clonotypes had lower generation probabilities. Investigators expected sequencing depth to affect clonotype sharing among donors.

Across several immunoSEQ plates, the genomic DNA of each subset was split evenly. This table comes from immunoSEQ multiplex PCR, and its TCRdb copy is limited to in-frame clones, with some not included. Found here are roughly 2.4 million clones, approximately 94% of them singletons; the top ten hold approximately 0.13%. The sequencing sample was made of naive CD4+ T cells sorted from blood. Subset defined: CD45RA+ positively selected. The origin of this receptor is a man younger than 35 in good health.

The CDR3 sequence: CASSGDPYEQYF. As DNA, the CDR3 is TGCGCCAGCAGCGGAGACCCCTACGAGCAGTACTTC. This chain connects TRBV5-1 to TRBJ2-7; D is unresolved. Germline V gene lookup returns CDR1 SGHRS and CDR2 YFSETQ. Trimming cost V 4 bases and J 2 bases, with 7 bases left between them. This CDR3 comprises 12 residues.